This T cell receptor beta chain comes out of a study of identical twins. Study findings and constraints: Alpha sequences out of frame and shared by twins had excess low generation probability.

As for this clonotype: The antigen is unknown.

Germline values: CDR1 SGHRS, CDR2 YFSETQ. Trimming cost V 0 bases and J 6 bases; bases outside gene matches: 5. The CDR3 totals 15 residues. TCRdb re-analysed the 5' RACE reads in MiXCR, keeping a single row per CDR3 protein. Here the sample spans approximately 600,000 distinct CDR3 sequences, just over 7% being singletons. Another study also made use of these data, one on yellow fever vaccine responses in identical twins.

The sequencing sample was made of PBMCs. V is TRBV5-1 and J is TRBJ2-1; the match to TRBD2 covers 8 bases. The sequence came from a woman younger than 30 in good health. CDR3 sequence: CASSLARGGINEQFF. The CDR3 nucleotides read TGCGCCAGCAGCTTGGCTCGCGGGGGGATCAATGAGCAGTTCTTC.